The 21 T cell receptor beta chains in this list originate from one sample, sequenced in a study of blood T cell repertoires in COVID-19. Some clones are missing from TCRdb's copy, which holds only in-frame ones; the method was immunoSEQ multiplex PCR. The data hold fewer than 350,000 clones, with approximately 91% observed a single time. The source material was PBMCs or T cells enriched from blood (not recorded which). The receptors were gathered from a man in his sixties who had recovered from COVID-19.

The genes are TRBV2 and TRBJ1-3, with D perhaps TRBD1 (5 bases). The CDR3 runs to 14 residues. Trimming pared 7 bases from V and 3 bases from J, leaving 13 bases between. Germline values: CDR1 SNHLY, CDR2 FYNNEI. The CDR3 loop is CASTQGRDGNTIYF. CDR3 DNA: TGTGCCAGCACCCAGGGCAGGGATGGAAACACCATATATTTT.

The gene calls are TRBV12-3 or TRBV12-4 and TRBJ1-1, with 8 nucleotides matching TRBD1. The V gene end was trimmed by 6 bases and the J gene end by 3 bases; junction bases not matched to a gene: 3. The CDR3 has 13 amino acids. CDR3 protein: CASSRDRHTEAFF. CDR3 in DNA: TGTGCCAGCAGCCGGGACAGGCACACTGAAGCTTTCTTT.

This clone was seen just once. The gene calls are TRBV5-1 and TRBJ2-4, with D possibly matching TRBD1 (5 bases). The germline V and J ends were trimmed by 5 bases and 1 base, with 10 bases remaining between them. The CDR3 extends over 14 amino acids. The germline CDR1 and CDR2 sequences are SGHRS and YFSETQ. The CDR3 spells CASRMAGAKNIQYF. CDR3 in DNA: TGCGCCAGCAGGATGGCAGGGGCCAAAAACATTCAGTACTTC. Combining the CDR3 with reference TRBV5-1 and TRBJ2-4 gives the whole variable domain KAGVTQTPRYLIKTRGQQVTLSCSPISGHRSVSWYQQTPGQGLQFLFEYFSETQRNKGNFPGRFSGRQFSNSRSEMNVSTLELGDSALYLCASRMAGAKNIQYFGAGTRLSVL.

This chain joins TRBV10-2 and TRBJ1-3; tentatively, D is TRBD1 (5 bases). The CDR3 contains 12 residues. V was pared by 7 bases and J by 4 bases, with 8 bases between. Looked up from germline, CDR1 is WSHSY and CDR2 is SAAADI. The CDR3 bases are TGCGCCAGCAAGGCAGGGGGAAACACCATATATTTT. Protein product: CASKAGGNTIYF.

The genes are TRBV7-9 and TRBJ2-2, with D possibly being TRBD1 (5 bases). Germline lookup yields CDR1 SEHNR and CDR2 FQNEAQ (reference sequence). Trimming stripped 6 bases from V and 6 bases from J, with 11 bases between. This CDR3 region has 13 residues. CDR3 DNA: TGTGCCAGCAGGCCTCGACAGTCCGGGGAGCTGTTTTTT. It is translated as CASRPRQSGELFF. Using reference TRBV7-9 and TRBJ2-2 for the parts outside the CDR3, the full variable domain is DTGVSQNPRHKITKRGQNVTFRCDPISEHNRLYWYRQTLGQGPEFLTYFQNEAQLEKSRLLSDRFSAERPKGSFSTLEIQRTEQGDSAMYLCASRPRQSGELFFGEGSRLTVL.

The rearrangement links TRBV9 to TRBJ2-1, with 9 bases aligning to TRBD2. CDR3 length: 15 amino acids. Germline V gene data show CDR1 as SGDLS and CDR2 as YYNGEE. Trimming cost V 4 bases and J 3 bases; bases outside gene matches: 5. The CDR3 loop is CASSYSGSLYNEQFF. CDR3 sequence (DNA): TGTGCCAGCAGCTATAGCGGGAGTCTCTACAATGAGCAGTTCTTC. Full variable domain (rest looked up from reference TRBV9 and TRBJ2-1): DSGVTQTPKHLITATGQRVTLRCSPRSGDLSVYWYQQSLDQGLQFLIQYYNGEERAKGNILERFSAQQFPDLHSELNLSSLELGDSALYFCASSYSGSLYNEQFFGPGTRLTVL.

This CDR3 reads CASSPDLDSGNTIYF. The CDR3 region has the DNA TGTGCCAGCAGCCCCGACTTGGACAGCGGAAACACCATATATTTT. This chain joins TRBV6-6 and TRBJ1-3; possible D gene TRBD1, 6 bases. V was clipped by 6 bases and J by 4 bases, with 16 bases between them. CDR1 and CDR2 (germline): MNHNY, SVGAGI (reference sequence). The CDR3 sequence is 15 residues long.

This chain uses TRBV24-1 with TRBJ2-1; D gene uncertain. Looked up from germline, CDR1 is KGHDR and CDR2 is SFDVKD. The CDR3 is 13 amino acids. V was pared by 3 bases and J by 4 bases, with 6 bases between. CDR3 coding DNA: TGTGCCACCAGTGATACTCCATACAATGAGCAGTTCTTC. It is translated as CATSDTPYNEQFF.

The rearrangement joins TRBV5-6 to TRBJ1-5; 8 bases match TRBD1. V lost 4 bases, J lost 6 bases, and 6 bases stayed unmatched. The CDR3 runs to 14 residues. Germline loops: CDR1 SGHDT, CDR2 YYEEEE. The CDR3 bases are TGTGCCAGCAGCCTGGCCGGGACAGGTCAGCCCCAGCATTTT. As protein: CASSLAGTGQPQHF.

The chain couples TRBV19 to TRBJ2-1; the D is unclear. CDR3 length: 13 residues. The V gene's germline CDR1 is LNHDA and CDR2 SQIVND (reference sequence). The germline V and J ends were trimmed by 5 bases and 0 bases, with 5 bases remaining between them. The CDR3 DNA is TGTGCCAGTAGTCTGAGCTCCTACAATGAGCAGTTCTTC. Translated, it gives CASSLSSYNEQFF.

V is TRBV18 and J is TRBJ1-1; D call uncertain. The V gene lost 2 bases and the J gene lost 7 bases, with 14 bases spanning the gap. The CDR3 consists of 14 residues. Germline CDR1 reads KGHSH; CDR2 reads LQKENI. The CDR3 sequence: CASSPGLSGSEAFF. The CDR3 DNA follows: TGTGCCAGCTCACCAGGACTCTCGGGGAGTGAAGCTTTCTTT. Using reference TRBV18 and TRBJ1-1 for the parts outside the CDR3, the full variable domain is NAGVMQNPRHLVRRRGQEARLRCSPMKGHSHVYWYRQLPEEGLKFMVYLQKENIIDESGMPKERFSAEFPKEGPSILRIQQVVRGDSAAYFCASSPGLSGSEAFFGQGTRLTVV.

This chain links TRBV2 with TRBJ2-7; 8 bases fit TRBD2. The CDR3 covers 13 residues. Germline CDR1 is SNHLY and CDR2 is FYNNEI. Trimming cost V 3 bases and J 4 bases; bases outside gene matches: 2. The CDR3 region has the DNA TGTGCCAGCAGTGACCGGGAGGGGTACGAGCAGTACTTC. Translation: CASSDREGYEQYF.

V is TRBV15 and J is TRBJ2-7, with 8 bases that match TRBD2. CDR3 length: 15 amino acids. V shed 0 bases, J shed 5 bases, and the junction held 6 bases outside the gene matches. Germline assignment: CDR1 LNHNV and CDR2 YYDKDF (reference sequence). The CDR3 sequence is CATSRDRGGRHEQYF. DNA of the CDR3: TGTGCCACCAGCAGAGATCGGGGGGGACGCCACGAGCAGTACTTC.

This clone has more than one count but fewer than ten. V gene TRBV19 combines with J gene TRBJ1-5; 9 bases agree with TRBD1. Germline values: CDR1 LNHDA, CDR2 SQIVND (reference sequence). J was trimmed by 3 bases and V by 1 base; bases with no gene match: 7. CDR3 length: 17 amino acids. This CDR3 is CASSIGGTGYVNQPQHF. CDR3 coding DNA: TGTGCCAGTAGTATAGGAGGGACAGGGTATGTCAATCAGCCCCAGCATTTT.

Turning to this clone: The junction shows a germline mismatch at one end, possibly a read error. This sequence joins TRBV5-1 and TRBJ2-1; 9 bases are a match to TRBD2. CDR1 and CDR2 (germline): SGHRS, YFSETQ. The CDR3 covers 15 residues. The CDR3 loop is CASSLAAGGYDEQFF. The CDR3 DNA reads as TGCGCCAGCAGCTTGGCAGCGGGAGGCTACGATGAGCAGTTCTTC. Filled out from reference TRBV5-1 and TRBJ2-1, the complete variable domain reads KAGVTQTPRYLIKTRGQQVTLSCSPISGHRSVSWYQQTPGQGLQFLFEYFSETQRNKGNFPGRFSGRQFSNSRSEMNVSTLELGDSALYLCASSLAAGGYDEQFFGPGTRLTVL.

The rearrangement links TRBV19 to TRBJ2-7, with D unresolved. The CDR3 sequence is 11 residues long. Germline lookup yields CDR1 LNHDA and CDR2 SQIVND (reference sequence). The V end lost 5 bases, the J end lost 0 bases, and 2 bases lay between the germline ends. CDR3 in amino acids: CASSHSYEQYF. CDR3 bases: TGTGCCAGTAGTCACTCCTACGAGCAGTACTTC.

The chain joins TRBV9 to TRBJ1-2; TRBD1 agrees at 8 bases. Trimming cost V 4 bases and J 2 bases; bases outside gene matches: 10. CDR3 length equals 16 residues. Looked up from germline, CDR1 is SGDLS and CDR2 is YYNGEE. CDR3 sequence reads: CASSSGAGTGNYGYTF. In nucleotides, the CDR3 is TGTGCCAGCAGCTCTGGAGCCGGGACAGGCAACTATGGCTACACCTTC.

The chain joins TRBV28 to TRBJ2-7; perhaps TRBD2 as D (7 bases). This CDR3 has 12 residues. CDR1 is MDHEN, CDR2 SYDVKM, per germline. Trimming removed 8 bases from V and 5 bases from J, with 13 bases in between. CDR3 protein: CASALRGHEQYF. The CDR3 bases are TGTGCCAGCGCCCTGCGGGGGCACGAGCAGTACTTC.

This chain connects TRBV28 to TRBJ1-2; D unclear. Looked up from germline, CDR1 is MDHEN and CDR2 is SYDVKM. The CDR3 runs 12 residues. The ends were cut back, 3 bases at V and 4 bases at J, with 6 bases in the middle. The DNA of the CDR3 is TGTGCCAGCAGTTTGGAGTTCTATGGCTACACCTTC. Its protein is CASSLEFYGYTF.

V usage is TRBV5-6 and J usage is TRBJ2-7, with D unclear. The germline V gene encodes CDR1 SGHDT and CDR2 YYEEEE. V was shortened by 2 bases and J by 4 bases, with 7 bases between the two germline ends. The length of the CDR3 is 12 residues. The CDR3 spells CASSFGPYEQYF. The CDR3 nucleotides read TGTGCCAGCAGCTTTGGCCCATACGAGCAGTACTTC. The full variable domain, with the rest looked up from reference TRBV5-6 and TRBJ2-7, is DAGVTQSPTHLIKTRGQQVTLRCSPKSGHDTVSWYQQALGQGPQFIFQYYEEEERQRGNFPDRFSGHQFPNYSSELNVNALLLGDSALYLCASSFGPYEQYFGPGTRLTVT.

The rearrangement joins TRBV24-1 to TRBJ2-3; 14 bases line up with TRBD2. Looked up from germline, CDR1 is KGHDR and CDR2 is SFDVKD. With 4 bases clipped from V and 4 bases from J, the junction kept 9 bases outside the gene matches. There are 18 residues in the CDR3. CDR3 DNA: TGTGCCACCAGTGACCCACCGGGACTAGCGGGAGAGGCAGATACGCAGTATTTT. Translation gives CATSDPPGLAGEADTQYF.